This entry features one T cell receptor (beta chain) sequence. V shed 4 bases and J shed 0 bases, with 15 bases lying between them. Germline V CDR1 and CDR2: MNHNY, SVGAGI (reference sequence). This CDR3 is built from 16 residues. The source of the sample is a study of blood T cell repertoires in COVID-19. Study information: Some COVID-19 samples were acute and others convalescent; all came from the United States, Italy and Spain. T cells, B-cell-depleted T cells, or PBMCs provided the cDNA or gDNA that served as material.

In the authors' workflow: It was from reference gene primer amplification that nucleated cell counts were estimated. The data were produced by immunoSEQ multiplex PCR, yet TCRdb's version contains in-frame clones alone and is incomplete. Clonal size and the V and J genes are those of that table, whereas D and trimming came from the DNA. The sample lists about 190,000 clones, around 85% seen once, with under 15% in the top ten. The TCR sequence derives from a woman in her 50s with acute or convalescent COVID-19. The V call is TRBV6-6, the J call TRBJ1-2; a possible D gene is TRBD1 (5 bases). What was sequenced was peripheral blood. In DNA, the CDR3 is TGTGCCAGCAGTTTCAAAACAGGATCTTCTAACTATGGCTACACCTTC. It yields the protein CASSFKTGSSNYGYTF.